This is a list of T cell receptor beta chains from one sample in a study of T-cell reconstitution after alpha-beta-depleted transplantation in children. In TCRdb, the PCR reads were re-called with MiXCR into one record per CDR3 protein. Among 450,000 to 500,000 distinct CDR3 sequences listed, under 15% were seen once. Specimen: PBMCs from the stem cell graft donor, collected from the stem cell graft. Receptors originate from a human donor who donated a stem cell graft to a child with combined immunodeficiency. CDR3s include the opening cysteine and the closing phenylalanine or tryptophan. The order of the fields is J gene, V gene, clone size, D gene, CDR3 DNA, CDR3 protein. D genes are given only for firm matches. Size is omitted from some rows. Given values are once, few, many or a class for expanded clones.

TRBJ2-7 | TRBV20-1 | - | - | TGCAGTGCTATGACAAGGGGGAGCTCCTACGAGCAGTACTTC | CSAMTRGSSYEQYF
TRBJ2-3 | TRBV27 | few | TRBD2 | TGTGCCAGCAGTTGGCGGGAGGGAGATACGCAGTATTTT | CASSWREGDTQYF
TRBJ1-1 | TRBV12-3/TRBV12-4 | few | - | TGTGCCAGCAGTCGTACGGTGAGCGGGTTCCCTGAAGCTTTCTTT | CASSRTVSGFPEAFF
TRBJ2-2 | TRBV6-2/TRBV6-3 | few | TRBD1 | TGTGCCAGCAGACAGGGGCTGAACACCGGGGAGCTGTTTTTT | CASRQGLNTGELFF
TRBJ2-2 | TRBV5-1 | few | - | TGCGCCAGCAGCTTCGAGGGGGCGAACACCGGGGAGCTGTTTTTT | CASSFEGANTGELFF
TRBJ1-5 | TRBV5-6 | - | - | TGTGCCAGCAGCTTAGGTAGGTGGCCCAATCAGCCCCAGCATTTT | CASSLGRWPNQPQHF
TRBJ2-3 | TRBV10-3 | - | TRBD2 | TGTGCCATCAGAGCTGCGGGGGCAGATACGCAGTATTTT | CAIRAAGADTQYF
TRBJ1-1 | TRBV15 | - | - | TGTGCCACCAGCAGAGATCTTTCCCCGCGGGGAACTGAAGCTTTCTTT | CATSRDLSPRGTEAFF
TRBJ2-3 | TRBV9 | - | - | TGTGCCAGCGCCACAGGGGACTACGATATCGCAGATACGCAGTATTTT | CASATGDYDIADTQYF
TRBJ2-7 | TRBV6-5 | few | - | TGTGCCAGCAGTTACTCGAAGTTGGACTACGAGCAGTACTTC | CASSYSKLDYEQYF
TRBJ1-1 | TRBV7-2 | many | - | TGTGCCAGCAGCTTTTGGCCAAACACTGAAGCTTTCTTT | CASSFWPNTEAFF
TRBJ1-1 | TRBV10-3 | few | - | TGTGCCATCACTAAGTCGGCGAACACTGAAGCTTTCTTT | CAITKSANTEAFF
TRBJ2-3 | TRBV10-3 | - | TRBD2 | TGTGCCATCAGCGGGACTAGCGGGAGTAAGGATACGCAGTATTTT | CAISGTSGSKDTQYF
TRBJ2-1 | TRBV7-3 | - | TRBD1 | TGTGCCAGCAGCTTAAAATCAGGGGGCCGTGATGAGCAGTTCTTC | CASSLKSGGRDEQFF
TRBJ1-5 | TRBV6-2/TRBV6-3 | few | TRBD1 | TGTGCCAGCAGTTACCTCCGGGACAGGGTGGGAGAGGATCAGCCCCAGCATTTT | CASSYLRDRVGEDQPQHF
TRBJ2-1 | TRBV9 | few | TRBD1 | TGTGCCAGCAGCGTAGCGTTCGGGGACAGGGAGACCTACAATGAGCAGTTCTTC | CASSVAFGDRETYNEQFF
TRBJ2-5 | TRBV7-9 | few | - | TGTGCCAGCAGCTTAGTCACGACGACCGATTCGGGGGAGACCCAGTACTTC | CASSLVTTTDSGETQYF
TRBJ1-5 | TRBV2 | - | TRBD1 | TGTGCCAGCAATCTCGGACAGGTTCGCAATCAGCCCCAGCATTTT | CASNLGQVRNQPQHF
TRBJ1-6 | TRBV3-1 | few | - | TGTGCCAGCAGCCAAGATCTTCCGAATTCACCCCTCCACTTT | CASSQDLPNSPLHF
TRBJ1-5 | TRBV12-3/TRBV12-4 | many | TRBD1 | TGTGCCAGCAGGACAGGGGATCAGCCCCAGCATTTT | CASRTGDQPQHF
TRBJ2-1 | TRBV3-1 | few | TRBD2 | TGTGCCAGCAGCCAAGATGGGGAGGCTGGGACTAGCTCCTACAATGAGCAGTTCTTC | CASSQDGEAGTSSYNEQFF
TRBJ1-1 | TRBV24-1 | many | TRBD1 | TGTGCCACCAGTGAAACCCGGACAGGGGTCACTGAAGCTTTCTTT | CATSETRTGVTEAFF
TRBJ1-2 | TRBV12-3/TRBV12-4 | few | - | TGTGCCAGCAGTTTGGAGCCCAACTATGGCTACACCTTC | CASSLEPNYGYTF
TRBJ2-7 | TRBV4-3 | few | - | TGCGCCAGCAGCTGGGACTCCACCCGGGGAGAGCAGTACTTC | CASSWDSTRGEQYF
TRBJ2-7 | TRBV27 | many | - | TGTGCCAGCAGTTTAACCTTCGGACGAGACTACGAGCAGTACTTC | CASSLTFGRDYEQYF
TRBJ2-4 | TRBV20-1 | many | TRBD2 | TGCAGTGCTAAGCGGGAGACCGGAAACATTCAGTACTTC | CSAKRETGNIQYF
TRBJ2-7 | TRBV6-2/TRBV6-3 | - | - | TGTGCCAGCAGTTACCTTACGGACACCTCCTACGAGCAGTACTTC | CASSYLTDTSYEQYF
TRBJ2-3 | TRBV15 | - | TRBD1 | TGTGCCACCAGCAGAGCGGGACAGGGGGCGGCAGATACGCAGTATTTT | CATSRAGQGAADTQYF
TRBJ2-5 | TRBV7-9 | few | - | TGTGCCAGCAGCTTAGCGGGGAGGATAGAGACCCAGTACTTC | CASSLAGRIETQYF
TRBJ1-2 | TRBV4-2 | - | - | TGTGCCAGCAGCCAAGATCAGGGGACCCGTGGCTACACCTTC | CASSQDQGTRGYTF
TRBJ2-2 | TRBV2 | few | TRBD2 | TGTGCCAGCAGTGAAATATTAGCGGGAGGAACCGGGGAGCTGTTTTTT | CASSEILAGGTGELFF
TRBJ2-7 | TRBV5-1 | - | - | TGCGCCAGCAGCCTGGACGTCTACGAGCAGTACTTC | CASSLDVYEQYF
TRBJ2-3 | TRBV28 | few | - | TGTGCCAGCAGTTCTCCCCCGAGACCAGATACGCAGTATTTT | CASSSPPRPDTQYF
TRBJ2-1 | TRBV5-1 | - | - | TGCGCCAGCAGTCCCACTAGCACGTCCTACAATGAGCAGTTCTTC | CASSPTSTSYNEQFF
TRBJ2-1 | TRBV10-3 | many | - | TGTGCCATCAGTGAGTCGGCTAATGAGCAGTTCTTC | CAISESANEQFF
TRBJ1-6 | TRBV5-1 | - | - | TGCGCCAGCAGCTTGGACCTCCCTCGATCACCCCTCCACTTT | CASSLDLPRSPLHF
TRBJ2-4 | TRBV12-3/TRBV12-4 | - | TRBD2 | TGTGCCAGCAGTCGCGGGAGTGGCAAAAACATTCAGTACTTC | CASSRGSGKNIQYF
TRBJ2-6 | TRBV10-3 | many | - | TGTGCCATCGGGGGTTCTGGGGCCAACGTCCTGACTTTC | CAIGGSGANVLTF
TRBJ1-1 | TRBV30 | - | TRBD1 | TGTGCCTCCCTAGGCCGGGACAGGGGGCCGGGCACTGAAGCTTTCTTT | CASLGRDRGPGTEAFF
TRBJ2-7 | TRBV9 | many | - | TGTGCCAGCAGCGTAGCCCCGGGTCCTTCCTACGAGCAGTACTTC | CASSVAPGPSYEQYF
TRBJ2-1 | TRBV7-9 | - | TRBD2 | TGTGCCAGCAGCCCCATCGCTAGCGGGGTTTCCTACAATGAGCAGTTCTTC | CASSPIASGVSYNEQFF
TRBJ2-5 | TRBV19 | - | - | TGTGCCAGTAGTATAAGGGGGGGGGACCAAGGGACCCAGTACTTC | CASSIRGGDQGTQYF
TRBJ2-2 | TRBV6-5 | many | TRBD2 | TGTGCCAGCAGTTACAGGCTAGCGGGGGGGACCGGGGAGCTGTTTTTT | CASSYRLAGGTGELFF
TRBJ1-6 | TRBV28 | few | TRBD1 | TGTGCCAGCAGTGGGACAGGGGGGAGCTCCTATAATTCACCCCTCCACTTT | CASSGTGGSSYNSPLHF
TRBJ2-3 | TRBV10-3 | - | - | TGTGCCATCAGCCTATTCTTTTCAGATACGCAGTATTTT | CAISLFFSDTQYF
TRBJ2-3 | TRBV4-3 | few | TRBD2 | TGCGCCAGCAGCCAAGAGACGAGCGGGAGCCTCACAGATACGCAGTATTTT | CASSQETSGSLTDTQYF
TRBJ2-7 | TRBV12-3/TRBV12-4 | - | - | TGTGCCAGCGCCCCCGCAGGGGATACGGCCTACGAGCAGTACTTC | CASAPAGDTAYEQYF
TRBJ2-3 | TRBV12-3/TRBV12-4 | many | - | TGTGCCAGCAGAAAAGAGGGCCGTAGCACAGATACGCAGTATTTT | CASRKEGRSTDTQYF
TRBJ2-3 | TRBV7-8 | few | TRBD2 | TGTGCCAGCAGCGTACCGGGACTAGCCCTCCCAGATACGCAGTATTTT | CASSVPGLALPDTQYF
TRBJ2-7 | TRBV28 | - | TRBD1 | TGTGCCAGCAGTTTATGGACAGGGCACCTGGGAACCGAGCAGTACTTC | CASSLWTGHLGTEQYF
TRBJ2-5 | TRBV2 | - | - | TGTGCCTCCCACCCCAGCGGCAAAGAGACCCAGTACTTC | CASHPSGKETQYF
TRBJ2-3 | TRBV2 | - | TRBD2 | TGTGCCAGCAGTGGGACAAGCGGGGCCAGCACAGATACGCAGTATTTT | CASSGTSGASTDTQYF